The 27 T cell receptor beta chains presented below share a single source sample, sequenced in a study of Graves' ophthalmopathy and Graves' hyperthyroidism. The authors amplified TCR beta CDR3 regions, and they did so from RNA transcripts for repertoire sequencing. Second-round multiplex PCR came after a first-round RT-PCR that employed HTBI primers. TCRdb itself ran the multiplex PCR reads through MiXCR, one entry per CDR3 protein. The sample shows about 640,000 distinct CDR3 sequences, approximately 39% of them seen only once. The sequencing sample was made of peripheral blood. The receptors shown here come from an adult man with Graves' ophthalmopathy.

The chain uses TRBV9 and TRBJ2-3; D not certain. This CDR3 spans 14 amino acids. V was trimmed by 1 base and J by 5 bases, leaving 11 bases between them. Germline CDR1 is SGDLS and CDR2 is YYNGEE. The CDR3 nucleotides are TGTGCCAGCAGCGTAAGAAGCGAGGTAGATACGCAGTATTTT. This translates into CASSVRSEVDTQYF.

This clonotype has more than one count but fewer than ten. J is TRBJ1-5 and V is TRBV9; D gene unclear. Looked up from germline, CDR1 is SGDLS and CDR2 is YYNGEE. The V and J ends lost 5 bases and 11 bases respectively, with 14 bases between them. This CDR3 is 12 amino acids long. The CDR3 sequence is CASSAGGETQHF. As DNA, the CDR3 is TGTGCCAGCAGTGCGGGTGGGGAGACCCAGCATTTT. Filled out from reference TRBV9 and TRBJ1-5, the complete variable domain reads DSGVTQTPKHLITATGQRVTLRCSPRSGDLSVYWYQQSLDQGLQFLIQYYNGEERAKGNILERFSAQQFPDLHSELNLSSLELGDSALYFCASSAGGETQHFGDGTRLSIL.

V and J are TRBV2 and TRBJ1-1; D not certain. CDR1 and CDR2 from the germline V gene are SNHLY and FYNNEI. The CDR3 is 14 amino acids. V was pared by 6 bases and J by 7 bases, with 18 bases between. CDR3 loop: CASSVLLGTGEAFF. In nucleotides, the CDR3 is TGTGCCAGCAGCGTTCTATTGGGCACTGGTGAAGCTTTCTTT.

Of note for this clonotype: A read error may produce the germline difference seen at one junction end. V gene TRBV5-8 combines with J gene TRBJ2-5; D may be TRBD2 (5 bases). The CDR3 consists of 16 residues. Germline V gene lookup returns CDR1 SGHTS and CDR2 YDEGEE. The CDR3: CASSLAEGTSHYREHF. The CDR3, as DNA: TGTGCCAGCAGCTTGGCCGAGGGCACCAGTCACTATCGCGAGCACTTC.

Details on this clonotype: A clone one base away is much larger, so this may be a read error. This sequence joins TRBV7-2 and TRBJ2-7; D is tentatively TRBD1 or TRBD2 (5 bases each). The CDR3 length is 14 residues. Germline assignment: CDR1 SGHTA and CDR2 FQGNSA. The CDR3, as DNA: TGTGCCAGCACCCGAGGGGCTTTCTCCTACGGGCAGTACTTC. Protein product: CASTRGAFSYGQYF.

The CDR3: CASSISQRGQPQHF. Written as DNA, the CDR3 is TGTGCCAGTAGTATAAGCCAGAGGGGTCAGCCCCAGCATTTT. The chain carries TRBV19 and TRBJ1-5; tentatively, D is TRBD1 (5 bases). The germline V gene has CDR1 LNHDA and CDR2 SQIVND (reference sequence). V dropped 2 bases and J dropped 6 bases, with 11 bases sitting between them. This CDR3 comprises 14 residues.

The table lists this clonotype with many counts. The genes are TRBV10-3 and TRBJ1-4; possible D gene TRBD1, 6 bases. The CDR3 extends over 16 amino acids. CDR1 is ENHRY, CDR2 SYGVKD, per germline. Trimming shortened V by 2 bases and J by 5 bases, and 15 bases separated the two germline ends. CDR3 bases: TGTGCCATCAGTGAGAGTCGGACAGCTCAGAATGAAAAACTGTTTTTT. This translates into CAISESRTAQNEKLFF.

This clonotype was observed at least ten times. The CDR3 coding sequence is TGCAGCGTTGTGCGGACAGGGTACACTGAAGCTTTCTTT. Protein product: CSVVRTGYTEAFF. The chain recombines TRBV29-1 with TRBJ1-1, with 8 bases identical to TRBD1. With V trimmed by 4 bases and J by 3 bases, 4 bases remained unmatched. The CDR3 is 13 amino acids. The germline V gene encodes CDR1 SQVTM and CDR2 ANQGSEA.

There are a few counts of this clonotype. The chain links TRBV11-2 to TRBJ2-5, with TRBD2 identical over 8 bases. The CDR3 is 15 residues long. V dropped 1 base and J dropped 4; count of bases not matched to a gene: 5. Germline V CDR1 and CDR2: SGHAT, FQNNGV. CDR3 protein: CASSLGREGRETQYF. The CDR3 DNA follows: TGTGCCAGCAGCTTAGGCCGGGAGGGCCGAGAGACCCAGTACTTC.

This clonotype was recorded many times. V is TRBV7-2 and J is TRBJ1-3; D ambiguous. CDR1 and CDR2 from the germline V gene are SGHTA and FQGNSA. The CDR3 extends over 17 amino acids. V was clipped by 2 bases and J by 4 bases, with 18 bases between them. The CDR3 here is CASSLSPGARTGNTIYF. The DNA for the CDR3 is TGTGCCAGCAGCTTATCTCCGGGAGCACGAACAGGAAACACCATATATTTT.

This clonotype was observed at least ten times. The chain couples TRBV19 to TRBJ2-5, with a tentative D call TRBD2 (6 bases). V lost 3 bases and J 6 bases, leaving 14 bases between the germline ends. The CDR3 has 14 amino acids. The germline V gene has CDR1 LNHDA and CDR2 SQIVND (reference sequence). The CDR3: CASSISPGGKTQYF. The CDR3, as DNA: TGTGCCAGTAGTATTAGTCCGGGCGGGAAGACCCAGTACTTC.

This clonotype has at least ten counts. J is TRBJ1-6 and V is TRBV12-3 or TRBV12-4; D is possibly TRBD1 (5 bases). The CDR3 has 15 residues. V was shortened by 6 bases and J by 7 bases, with 16 bases between the two germline ends. Here the CDR3 reads CASSASGTSNSPLHF. CDR3 nucleotide sequence: TGTGCCAGCAGCGCGAGCGGGACGTCGAATTCACCCCTCCACTTT.

This clonotype was found a few times. The chain recombines TRBV4-2 with TRBJ2-7, with D unresolved. The CDR3 spans 13 residues. Trimming cost V 0 bases and J 3 bases, with 6 bases left between them. Germline CDR1 and CDR2: LGHNA and YNFKEQ. In DNA, the CDR3 is TGTGCCAGCAGCCAAGAAAACATCTACGAGCAGTACTTC. Translating gives CASSQENIYEQYF.

This clonotype was counted ten times or more. This rearrangement joins TRBV19 to TRBJ2-2; D is undetermined. This CDR3 has 16 residues. Looked up from germline, CDR1 is LNHDA and CDR2 is SQIVND (reference sequence). Trimming left V 7 bases short and J 0 bases short, with 15 bases between. CDR3 nucleotides: TGTGCCAGTAAATCGTCTACAGCTTCGAACACCGGGGAGCTGTTTTTT. It specifies CASKSSTASNTGELFF.

This clonotype was seen repeatedly, ten times or more. This chain connects TRBV20-1 to TRBJ2-7, with 9 bases that match TRBD1. The CDR3 has 12 amino acids. V was clipped by 6 bases and J by 5 bases; unmatched bases: 5. Germline CDR1 and CDR2: DFQATT and SNEGSKA (reference sequence). CDR3 sequence reads: CSARDREHEQYF. The CDR3, as DNA: TGCAGTGCACGGGACAGGGAACACGAGCAGTACTTC.

This chain uses TRBV12-3 or TRBV12-4 with TRBJ1-1; TRBD1 matches 7 bases. The CDR3 extends over 11 amino acids. Germline trimming cut 7 bases from V and 9 bases from J; bases unmatched to any gene: 5. In nucleotides, the CDR3 is TGTGCCAGCACCTCGACAGGGCAAGCTTTCTTT. Translated, it gives CASTSTGQAFF.

Note on this clonotype: With a much larger clone just one base away, this may be a read error. This chain links TRBV24-1 with TRBJ1-1; D is unresolved. CDR1 is KGHDR, CDR2 SFDVKD, per germline. This CDR3 is built from 15 residues. CDR3 residues: CASSFSATMNTKAFF. DNA for the CDR3: TGTGCCAGCAGTTTCTCGGCAACAATGAACACTAAAGCTTTCTTT.

This clonotype was detected only once. The rearrangement links TRBV25-1 to TRBJ1-2; D gene ambiguous. The CDR3 totals 14 residues. Germline CDR1 is MGHDK and CDR2 is SYGVNS. Deletions cut 1 base from V and 2 bases from J, with 8 bases between. CDR3 nucleotides: TGTGCCAGCAGTGAATGGGCAAGGAACTATGGCTACACCTTC. Its translation is CASSEWARNYGYTF.

J is TRBJ1-5 and V is TRBV7-9; 9 positions match TRBD1. The CDR3 runs to 16 residues. Germline V gene sequence: CDR1 SEHNR, CDR2 FQNEAQ (reference sequence). V was pared by 2 bases and J by 6 bases, with 8 bases of the junction left unmatched. This CDR3 reads CASSLRDRVPSQPQHF. The CDR3 DNA follows: TGTGCCAGCAGCTTAAGGGACAGGGTACCGTCTCAGCCCCAGCATTTT.

About this clonotype itself: A read error may explain this, as a much larger clone is one base away. The chain combines TRBV12-3 or TRBV12-4 with TRBJ2-7, with 8 bases lining up with TRBD2. The CDR3 has 13 residues. Trimming at V came to 8 bases and at J to 3 bases, leaving 6 bases not matched to a gene. Here the CDR3 reads CASRREENYEQYF. CDR3 DNA sequence: TGTGCCAGCCGGCGGGAGGAGAACTACGAGCAGTACTTC.

This clonotype was seen ten or more times. The chain joins TRBV19 to TRBJ2-6; D uncertain. The CDR3 extends over 15 amino acids. Germline CDR1 and CDR2: LNHDA and SQIVND (reference sequence). The V gene lost 7 bases and the J gene lost 3 bases, with 13 bases spanning the gap. The CDR3 is CASNSALYGANVLTF. The CDR3 DNA reads TGTGCCAGTAATTCTGCCCTGTATGGGGCCAACGTCCTGACTTTC.

This clonotype has just a few counts. The chain has TRBV12-3 or TRBV12-4 and TRBJ1-5; D may be TRBD1 (5 bases). The CDR3 consists of 16 residues. V was clipped by 5 bases and J by 2 bases, with 16 bases between them. CDR3 region: CASSPLGRGGNQPQHF. Written as DNA, the CDR3 is TGTGCCAGCAGTCCGCTAGGGAGGGGTGGCAATCAGCCCCAGCATTTT.

In this sample, this clonotype turned up many times. The CDR3 loop reads CASSVGDGGNTIYF. For the CDR3, the DNA is TGTGCCAGCAGCGTAGGGGACGGTGGAAACACCATATATTTT. V gene TRBV9 combines with J gene TRBJ1-3; tentatively, D is TRBD1 (5 bases). Germline loops: CDR1 SGDLS, CDR2 YYNGEE. This CDR3 has 14 residues. V shed 0 bases and J shed 3 bases, with 7 bases lying between them.

The rearrangement joins TRBV10-3 to TRBJ2-7; D gene ambiguous. There are 11 residues in the CDR3. Trimming stripped 11 bases from V and 2 bases from J, with 10 bases between. Germline V gives CDR1 ENHRY, CDR2 SYGVKD. This CDR3 is CAWSETYEQYF. The CDR3 bases are TGTGCCTGGAGTGAGACCTACGAGCAGTACTTC.

This sequence joins TRBV2 and TRBJ2-5, with D perhaps TRBD1 (5 bases). The CDR3 is 16 residues long. The V gene's germline CDR1 is SNHLY and CDR2 FYNNEI. V shed 5 bases and J shed 3 bases, with 19 bases lying between them. The CDR3 DNA reads TGTGCCAGCAGTTTATCCCCCGACAGCACCGAAGAGACCCAGTACTTC. Translated: CASSLSPDSTEETQYF.

The chain uses TRBV29-1 and TRBJ2-2; D is uncertain. The germline V and J ends were trimmed by 7 bases and 3 bases, with 9 bases remaining between them. Germline CDR1 and CDR2: SQVTM and ANQGSEA. The CDR3 loop spans 12 amino acids. Written as DNA, the CDR3 is TGCAGCGGGGGAACATACACCGGGGAGCTGTTTTTT. Translating it yields CSGGTYTGELFF.

This clonotype has at least ten counts. In DNA, the CDR3 is TGCAGCGTTGAAGATTCTGCGTCTTTCCTGAACACTGAAGCTTTCTTT. Amino acid sequence: CSVEDSASFLNTEAFF. The chain has TRBV29-1 and TRBJ1-1; D unclear. Germline loops: CDR1 SQVTM, CDR2 ANQGSEA. This CDR3 region has 16 residues. Trimming stripped 0 bases from V and 0 bases from J, with 14 bases between.